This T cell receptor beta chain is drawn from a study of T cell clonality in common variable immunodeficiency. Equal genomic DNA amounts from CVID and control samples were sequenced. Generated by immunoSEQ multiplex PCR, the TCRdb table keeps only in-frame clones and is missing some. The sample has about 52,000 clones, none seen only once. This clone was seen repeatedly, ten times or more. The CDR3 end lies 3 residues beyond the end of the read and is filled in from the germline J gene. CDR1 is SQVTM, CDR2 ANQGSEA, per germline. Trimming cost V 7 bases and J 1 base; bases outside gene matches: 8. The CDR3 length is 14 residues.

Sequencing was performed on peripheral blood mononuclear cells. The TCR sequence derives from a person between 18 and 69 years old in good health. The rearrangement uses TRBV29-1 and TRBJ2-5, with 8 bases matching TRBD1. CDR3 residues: CSARRTGIQETQYF. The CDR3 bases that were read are TGCAGCGCCCGACGGACAGGGATCCAAGAGACC. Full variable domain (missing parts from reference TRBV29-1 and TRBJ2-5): SAVISQKPSRDICQRGTSLTIQCQVDSQVTMMFWYRQQPGQSLTLIATANQGSEATYESGFVIDKFPISRPNLTFSTLTVSNMSPEDSSIYLCSARRTGIQETQYFGPGTRLLVL.